Below are 32 T cell receptor beta chains sequenced from a single sample in a study of T cells after posttransplantation cyclophosphamide. Clones were read by immunoSEQ multiplex PCR, and TCRdb kept only the in-frame ones, dropping some. Of more than 15,000 clones in the sample, 85% were seen once. Control samples came 1 year after myeloablative marrow transplants with methotrexate plus calcineurin inhibitor. Sequences were derived from PBMCs, sampled after allogeneic stem cell transplant with calcineurin inhibitor and methotrexate. The receptors were sampled from a female patient younger than 35 who received an allogeneic stem cell transplant from an unrelated donor, was CMV-positive, and had acute and chronic GVHD. Among the T cells, some may be from the graft donor.

The J gene is TRBJ1-2, the V gene TRBV7-8; a possible D gene is TRBD1 (6 bases). Germline V gene data show CDR1 as SGHVS and CDR2 as FQNEAQ. V was shortened by 4 bases and J by 2 bases, with 20 bases between the two germline ends. The CDR3 sequence is 17 residues long. CDR3 coding DNA: TGTGCCAGCAGCTCCAGCCGGGACACGCTGACCAACTATGGCTACACCTTC. It encodes CASSSSRDTLTNYGYTF. Complete variable domain (other parts from reference TRBV7-8 and TRBJ1-2): GAGVSQSPRYKVAKRGQDVALRCDPISGHVSLFWYQQALGQGPEFLTYFQNEAQLDKSGLPSDRFFAERPEGSVSTLKIQRTQQEDSAVYLCASSSSRDTLTNYGYTFGSGTRLTVV.

The rearrangement links TRBV7-2 to TRBJ1-2; 11 nucleotides line up with TRBD1. CDR1 is SGHTA, CDR2 FQGNSA, per germline. This CDR3 is 15 amino acids long. Trimming at V came to 5 bases and at J to 4 bases, leaving 6 bases not matched to a gene. CDR3 loop: CASSMDRGQGYGYTF. As DNA, the CDR3 is TGTGCCAGCAGCATGGACAGGGGGCAGGGCTATGGCTACACCTTC.

V and J are TRBV5-6 and TRBJ1-2; 8 bases fit TRBD1. Germline loops: CDR1 SGHDT, CDR2 YYEEEE. This CDR3 region has 15 residues. With 0 bases clipped from V and 7 bases from J, the junction kept 8 bases outside the gene matches. CDR3 nucleotides: TGTGCCAGCAGCTTGGACCCGCAGGGGGCAGCTGGCTACACCTTC. This sequence encodes CASSLDPQGAAGYTF.

The sample holds a few counts of this clone. The chain employs TRBV6-6 and TRBJ2-2, with 7 nucleotides matching TRBD1. V lost 7 bases and J lost 6; bases outside the gene matches: 5. This CDR3 is built from 13 residues. Per the germline V gene, CDR1 is MNHNY and CDR2 is SVGAGI (reference sequence). The CDR3 protein is CASTDRDPGELFF. As DNA, the CDR3 is TGTGCCAGCACCGACAGGGATCCCGGGGAGCTGTTTTTT.

V and J are TRBV12-5 and TRBJ2-5; 7 bases align to TRBD2. The length of the CDR3 is 13 residues. Germline V gives CDR1 LGHNT, CDR2 FRNRAP. V gave up 3 bases and J gave up 7 bases; unmatched junction bases: 5. The CDR3 bases are TGTGCTAGTGGTTTCGGACTAGAGGGGACCCAGTACTTC. Residues: CASGFGLEGTQYF.

This clone occurred a few times. J is TRBJ1-2 and V is TRBV28; D gene uncertain. Trimming stripped 2 bases from V and 2 bases from J, with 6 bases between. CDR1 MDHEN and CDR2 SYDVKM come from the germline V gene. The CDR3 covers 13 residues. The CDR3 loop reads CASSLHKNYGYTF. Here the CDR3 DNA reads TGTGCCAGCAGTTTACACAAAAACTATGGCTACACCTTC.

The genes are TRBV19 and TRBJ2-5; TRBD1 agrees at 10 bases. The CDR3 contains 14 residues. Germline assignment: CDR1 LNHDA and CDR2 SQIVND (reference sequence). Losses at the gene ends were 6 bases for V and 5 bases for J; bases not matched to a gene: 6. The CDR3 loop reads CASRKTGGVETQYF. DNA for the CDR3: TGTGCCAGTAGGAAGACAGGGGGCGTGGAGACCCAGTACTTC.

V and J are TRBV2 and TRBJ2-1; 7 bases align to TRBD2. CDR1 and CDR2 (germline): SNHLY, FYNNEI. Trimming cost V 5 bases and J 6 bases; bases outside gene matches: 13. The CDR3 is made up of 16 amino acids. The CDR3 nucleotides read TGTGCCAGCAGTTCAGAGGCGACTAGCATCGGCAATGAGCAGTTCTTC. As protein: CASSSEATSIGNEQFF.

The V call is TRBV27, the J call TRBJ2-7, with 9 bases that match TRBD2. CDR3 length: 14 amino acids. Germline CDR1 and CDR2: MNHEY and SMNVEV (reference sequence). The V segment lost 5 bases and the J segment 4 bases; nucleotides outside the gene matches: 6. The chain's CDR3 is CASSLSGSLYEQYF. The DNA for the CDR3 is TGTGCCAGCAGTCTTAGCGGGAGTCTTTACGAGCAGTACTTC.

J is TRBJ2-5 and V is TRBV6-1, with D maybe TRBD1 (6 bases). Germline CDR1 reads MNHNS; CDR2 reads SASEGT. V lost 0 bases and J 3 bases, leaving 11 bases between the germline ends. CDR3 length: 15 residues. CDR3 residues: CASSEAPNREETQYF. The CDR3, as DNA: TGTGCCAGCAGTGAAGCTCCAAACAGGGAAGAGACCCAGTACTTC.

V usage is TRBV13 and J usage is TRBJ2-2; maybe TRBD2 (6 bases). This CDR3 has 16 residues. The ends were cut back, 3 bases at V and 4 bases at J, with 15 bases in the middle. CDR1 is PRHDT and CDR2 is FYEKMQ in the germline V gene (reference sequence). The CDR3 loop is CASSLGLAVGTGELFF. The CDR3 DNA reads TGTGCCAGCAGCTTGGGTTTAGCGGTCGGCACCGGGGAGCTGTTTTTT.

This chain uses TRBV11-2 with TRBJ2-7; D call uncertain. V lost 0 bases and J lost 0, with 9 bases in between. This CDR3 has 15 amino acids. The germline CDR1 and CDR2 sequences are SGHAT and FQNNGV. As DNA, the CDR3 is TGTGCCAGCAGCTTAGAATTCGCGAGCTCCTACGAGCAGTACTTC. Its protein is CASSLEFASSYEQYF.

The chain is built from TRBV5-1 and TRBJ2-1; 10 bases agree with TRBD2. Germline trimming cut 4 bases from V and 7 bases from J; bases unmatched to any gene: 5. The CDR3 is 14 amino acids. Germline loops: CDR1 SGHRS, CDR2 YFSETQ. CDR3 region: CASSQAGGQNEQFF. In DNA, the CDR3 is TGCGCCAGCAGCCAAGCGGGAGGGCAGAATGAGCAGTTCTTC.

This chain links TRBV10-2 with TRBJ2-2, with 8 bases matching TRBD2. The CDR3 runs 17 residues. The V gene's germline CDR1 is WSHSY and CDR2 SAAADI. The trim removed 2 bases at V and 0 bases at J, leaving 5 bases unmatched. CDR3 DNA sequence: TGCGCCAGCAGTGAGGTCCCACTAGCGGCGAACACCGGGGAGCTGTTTTTT. The encoded protein is CASSEVPLAANTGELFF.

The rearrangement uses TRBV19 and TRBJ2-7; TRBD1 agrees at 10 bases. CDR1 and CDR2 from the germline V gene are LNHDA and SQIVND (reference sequence). The CDR3 sequence is 14 residues long. V was pared by 5 bases and J by 3 bases, with 4 bases of the junction left unmatched. CDR3 DNA: TGTGCCAGTAGTCGAGGGACAGGGGACTACGAGCAGTACTTC. Translation gives CASSRGTGDYEQYF.

This chain connects TRBV9 to TRBJ1-1; the D is unclear. V was clipped by 2 bases and J by 3 bases, with 8 bases between them. Germline V gene sequence: CDR1 SGDLS, CDR2 YYNGEE. The CDR3 extends over 13 amino acids. The DNA of the CDR3 is TGTGCCAGCAGCGTGCGGGCGTACACTGAAGCTTTCTTT. As protein: CASSVRAYTEAFF.

In DNA form, the CDR3 reads TGTGCCAGCAGTCAAACACCGGGACTAGCGGTCTACGAGCAGTACTTC. Its translation: CASSQTPGLAVYEQYF. This rearrangement joins TRBV28 to TRBJ2-7; TRBD2 agrees at 11 bases. CDR3 size: 16 residues. The trim removed 5 bases at V and 3 bases at J, leaving 9 bases unmatched. The V gene's germline CDR1 is MDHEN and CDR2 SYDVKM. The variable domain in full, completed from reference TRBV28 and TRBJ2-7, reads DVKVTQSSRYLVKRTGEKVFLECVQDMDHENMFWYRQDPGLGLRLIYFSYDVKMKEKGDIPEGYSVSREKKERFSLILESASTNQTSMYLCASSQTPGLAVYEQYFGPGTRLTVT.

The gene calls are TRBV5-1 and TRBJ2-1, with D tentatively TRBD1 (6 bases). CDR3 length equals 20 residues. Per the germline V gene, CDR1 is SGHRS and CDR2 is YFSETQ. V was shortened by 1 base and J by 2 bases, with 25 bases between the two germline ends. This CDR3 is CASSLSRWDNVQGTYNEQFF. CDR3 DNA sequence: TGCGCCAGCAGCTTGTCTCGTTGGGACAACGTCCAAGGAACCTACAATGAGCAGTTCTTC.

The chain couples TRBV11-3 to TRBJ2-1, with 14 bases lining up with TRBD2. The germline CDR1 and CDR2 sequences are SGHNT and YENEEA. The J segment lost 4 bases and the V segment lost 5 bases, leaving 13 bases of the junction unmatched. This CDR3 is 19 amino acids long. CDR3 sequence: CASSQGPGLAGAGYNEQFF. CDR3 in DNA: TGTGCCAGCAGCCAGGGGCCGGGACTAGCGGGAGCGGGGTACAATGAGCAGTTCTTC.

The J gene is TRBJ1-4, the V gene TRBV28; maybe TRBD1 (6 bases). The germline V gene encodes CDR1 MDHEN and CDR2 SYDVKM. The CDR3 loop spans 15 amino acids. The V and J ends lost 5 bases and 4 bases respectively, with 14 bases between them. In DNA, the CDR3 is TGTGCCAGCAGTGCCCGGACGGACAGTAATGAAAAACTGTTTTTT. This codes for CASSARTDSNEKLFF.

The V gene is TRBV13, the J gene TRBJ2-1; D might be TRBD1 (6 bases). V lost 5 bases and J lost 0, with 14 bases in between. This CDR3 spans 16 amino acids. Per the germline V gene, CDR1 is PRHDT and CDR2 is FYEKMQ (reference sequence). CDR3 DNA sequence: TGTGCCAGCAGCCACAGGACAGAGAGCTCCTACAATGAGCAGTTCTTC. Its translation: CASSHRTESSYNEQFF.

This clone was counted a single time. The CDR3 DNA reads as TGCGCCAGCAGCCAAGAAGGCGCGGGACGAGAGACCCAGTACTTC. Its translation is CASSQEGAGRETQYF. This rearrangement joins TRBV4-1 to TRBJ2-5; possible D gene TRBD2, 6 bases. The CDR3 is 15 residues long. V lost 0 bases, J lost 4 bases, and 12 bases lay in between. Per the germline V gene, CDR1 is MGHRA and CDR2 is YSYEKL.

This clone appeared once. The J gene is TRBJ1-2, the V gene TRBV28, with D perhaps TRBD1 (6 bases). Trimming removed 1 base from V and 8 bases from J, with 14 bases in between. The CDR3 is 14 residues long. CDR1 and CDR2 (germline): MDHEN, SYDVKM. In nucleotides, the CDR3 is TGTGCCAGCAGTTTATTCCCCGGACAGAGAGGCTACACCTTC. Translated: CASSLFPGQRGYTF.

V usage is TRBV7-9 and J usage is TRBJ1-2; 7 bases map to TRBD1. Losses at the gene ends were 0 bases for V and 6 bases for J; bases not matched to a gene: 13. The CDR3 extends over 17 amino acids. CDR1 is SEHNR, CDR2 FQNEAQ, per germline (reference sequence). The CDR3 sequence is CASSLARGQGTENGYTF. The CDR3 bases are TGTGCCAGCAGCTTAGCGCGAGGTCAGGGGACAGAGAATGGCTACACCTTC.

The CDR3 protein is CASSLEYWTSGSNEQFF. The CDR3, as DNA: TGTGCCAGCAGCTTAGAGTATTGGACTAGCGGGAGTAATGAGCAGTTCTTC. The chain employs TRBV13 and TRBJ2-1; TRBD2 agrees at 13 bases. Germline CDR1 and CDR2: PRHDT and FYEKMQ (reference sequence). V gave up 1 base and J gave up 7 bases; unmatched junction bases: 7. The CDR3 is made up of 17 amino acids.

The chain has TRBV4-2 and TRBJ2-7; 8 bases agree with TRBD2. Germline lookup yields CDR1 LGHNA and CDR2 YNFKEQ. There are 15 residues in the CDR3. V lost 0 bases to trimming and J lost 4 bases; unmatched junction nucleotides: 5. CDR3 amino acids: CASSQDESSGYEQYF. The CDR3 DNA follows: TGTGCCAGCAGCCAAGATGAGTCTAGCGGGTACGAGCAGTACTTC.

The chain combines TRBV11-3 with TRBJ2-1, with 11 nucleotides matching TRBD2. There are 15 residues in the CDR3. CDR1 is SGHNT, CDR2 YENEEA, per germline. V shed 4 bases and J 4 bases; nucleotides not matched to a gene: 3. The CDR3 DNA sequence: TGTGCCAGCAGCTATAGCGGGAGGGGGTACAATGAGCAGTTCTTC. Its translation: CASSYSGRGYNEQFF.

CDR3 sequence (DNA): TGTGCCAGCAGCTTAGGTGGTGGGCAATCAGATACGCAGTATTTT. Translated, it gives CASSLGGGQSDTQYF. The rearrangement uses TRBV7-6 and TRBJ2-3; D remains ambiguous. Germline values: CDR1 SGHVS, CDR2 FNYEAQ. V was shortened by 1 base and J by 4 bases, with 12 bases between the two germline ends. CDR3 size: 15 residues.

The V gene is TRBV5-5, the J gene TRBJ2-2; a possible D gene is TRBD2 (6 bases). Trimming pared 4 bases from V and 4 bases from J, leaving 11 bases between. The CDR3 totals 14 residues. Germline V CDR1 and CDR2: SGHKS, YYEKEE (reference sequence). The CDR3 DNA follows: TGTGCCAGCAGCCCGGCGGGAACCACCGGGGAGCTGTTTTTT. Protein: CASSPAGTTGELFF.

This clone came up once. This chain joins TRBV6-1 and TRBJ2-1, with D hard to call. CDR3 length: 15 residues. The V end was cut by 3 bases, the J end by 0 bases, with 9 bases between. CDR1 and CDR2 from the germline V gene are MNHNS and SASEGT. The DNA for the CDR3 is TGTGCCAGCAGTGACTGGTTGAGCTCCTACAATGAGCAGTTCTTC. Amino acids: CASSDWLSSYNEQFF.

This clone was detected only a few times. The V call is TRBV5-1, the J call TRBJ1-3, with 10 nucleotides matching TRBD1. Germline V lookup: CDR1 SGHRS, CDR2 YFSETQ. V trimming: 4 bases; J trimming: 0 bases; junction bases outside the gene matches: 10. This CDR3 is built from 18 residues. CDR3 amino acids: CASSVGDRGPYSGNTIYF. In DNA form, the CDR3 reads TGCGCCAGCAGCGTGGGGGACAGGGGCCCGTACTCTGGAAACACCATATATTTT.

The chain is built from TRBV19 and TRBJ2-3, with 9 bases lining up with TRBD1. With 3 bases clipped from V and 5 bases from J, the junction kept 9 bases outside the gene matches. The CDR3 runs 16 residues. Germline V gives CDR1 LNHDA, CDR2 SQIVND (reference sequence). The CDR3 reads CASSITGTGNLDTQYF. Here the CDR3 DNA reads TGTGCCAGTAGTATTACCGGGACAGGGAATTTAGATACGCAGTATTTT. The full variable domain, its missing parts supplied by reference TRBV19 and TRBJ2-3, is DGGITQSPKYLFRKEGQNVTLSCEQNLNHDAMYWYRQDPGQGLRLIYYSQIVNDFQKGDIAEGYSVSREKKESFPLTVTSAQKNPTAFYLCASSITGTGNLDTQYFGPGTRLTVL.